These T cell receptor beta chains were read from a single sample in a study of shared clonotypes between healthy human individuals. The protocol was immunoSEQ multiplex PCR, while the TCRdb copy is restricted to in-frame clones and leaves out a portion. The profile shows nearly 2 million clones, just under 95% of them singletons. The source material was naive CD8+ T cells sorted from blood. The receptors originated from a man aged 18 to 30 in good health. Both conserved end residues are part of each CDR3. Each record gives: J gene, V gene, CDR3 protein.

TRBJ2-7 TRBV5-1 CASSFTGFDEQYF
TRBJ1-5 TRBV29-1 CSVVTLEDQPQHF
TRBJ2-3 TRBV18 CASSPTGGTDTQYF
TRBJ1-1 TRBV4-1 CASSQVTGDRRILMNTEAFF
TRBJ2-2 TRBV7-9 CASSLAWTSGGTNTGELFF
TRBJ2-3 TRBV5-6 CASSLGTGTDTQYF
TRBJ2-5 TRBV9 CASSVDGGTGETQYF
TRBJ1-1 TRBV5-5 CASSSDVNTEAFF
TRBJ2-7 TRBV7-9 CASSLAKGQGSEQYF
TRBJ2-1 TRBV10-3 CAISDRATSYNEQFF
TRBJ2-2 TRBV7-9 CASSLTFENTGELFF
TRBJ1-5 TRBV10-3 CAISESGNTPLVPQHF
TRBJ1-1 TRBV27 CASSFEGAWTEAFF
TRBJ1-1 TRBV19 CASSTIDRGQPNTEAFF
TRBJ2-3 TRBV27 CASSSTSGSTDTQYF
TRBJ2-1 TRBV7-9 CASALLGVNEQFF
TRBJ2-7 TRBV10-1 CASSEGADEQYF
TRBJ1-3 TRBV27 CASSSPDVGNTIYF
TRBJ2-3 TRBV4-3 CASSQDPAGGLSTDTQYF
TRBJ1-1 TRBV9 CASSADRNTEAFF
TRBJ1-1 TRBV13 CASRSTMNTEAFF
TRBJ2-5 TRBV7-6 CASSPRTSRETQYF
TRBJ1-5 TRBV15 CATSREAGGAQHF
TRBJ1-2 TRBV7-9 CASSLAFGGTYGYTF
TRBJ2-1 TRBV4-3 CASSQDQSSGEIRDNEQFF
TRBJ2-7 TRBV4-1 CASSQGTVSYEQYF
TRBJ2-1 TRBV28 CASSSISGRFSYNEQFF
TRBJ2-7 TRBV4-1 CASSQPGQGTYEQYF
TRBJ1-5 TRBV11-1 CASSLSANQPQHF
TRBJ2-3 TRBV4-1 CASSQGPPSGVGDTQYF
TRBJ2-7 TRBV10-3 CAISEEGVSYEQYF
TRBJ2-3 TRBV7-3 CASSAGGTDTQYF
TRBJ2-7 TRBV27 CASSIAVEYEQYF
TRBJ2-7 TRBV7-6 CASSLKLAGGIAYEQYF
TRBJ1-2 TRBV4-1 CASSQDGGLSYGYTF
TRBJ2-7 TRBV11-2 CASSFGGDHEQYF
TRBJ2-7 TRBV11-2 CASSFGSSSYEQYF
TRBJ1-3 TRBV10-1 CASSEDLGNTIYF
TRBJ1-2 TRBV6-5 CASSYDRGGYTF
TRBJ1-2 TRBV11-3 CASSLDGSGYTF
TRBJ2-7 TRBV28 CASTPTSGGYEQYF
TRBJ2-7 TRBV27 CASSFEGTSGSYEQYF
TRBJ2-1 TRBV7-9 CASSSGTGDNEQFF
TRBJ1-2 TRBV29-1 CSVEPQLNYGYTF
TRBJ2-5 TRBV7-9 CASSLDPGQGEETQYF
TRBJ2-5 TRBV5-6 CASSLMHPQETQYF
TRBJ1-1 TRBV7-9 CASSLAGSLEAFF
TRBJ2-1 TRBV13 CASSLGEAAQFF
TRBJ1-2 TRBV9 CASSPTGSFSNYGYTF
TRBJ2-1 TRBV9 CASSVGGSGSNEQFF